The entry below gives a single T cell receptor beta chain sequence along with its context. Its target is not known. This entry is derived from a study of T cell repertoires in cytomegalovirus infection. TCRdb re-derived calls from the reads in MiXCR, one entry per CDR3 protein. There are some 150,000 distinct CDR3 sequences in the sample; about a quarter occur only once, and about 10% lies in the top ten. J lost 0 bases, V lost 5 bases, and 0 bases had no gene match. CDR1 is MDHEN, CDR2 SYDVKM, per germline. This CDR3 is built from 14 residues. Study-level results: What dominated the ex vivo response were HLA-C-restricted CMV-specific TCR beta clonotypes. Cumulative public TCR beta family frequency identified CMV carriers with the relevant HLA.

This sequence originates from a human donor in good health (CMV status not recorded). Some clones in this sample may be carry-over from other donors' samples. The sequenced material came from PBMCs. The V and J genes are TRBV28 and TRBJ2-4, with 8 bases identical to TRBD1. The CDR3 loop is CASSTGGAKNIQYF. The CDR3 coding sequence is TGTGCCAGCAGTACAGGGGGAGCCAAAAACATTCAGTACTTC. Combining the CDR3 with reference TRBV28 and TRBJ2-4 gives the whole variable domain DVKVTQSSRYLVKRTGEKVFLECVQDMDHENMFWYRQDPGLGLRLIYFSYDVKMKEKGDIPEGYSVSREKKERFSLILESASTNQTSMYLCASSTGGAKNIQYFGAGTRLSVL.